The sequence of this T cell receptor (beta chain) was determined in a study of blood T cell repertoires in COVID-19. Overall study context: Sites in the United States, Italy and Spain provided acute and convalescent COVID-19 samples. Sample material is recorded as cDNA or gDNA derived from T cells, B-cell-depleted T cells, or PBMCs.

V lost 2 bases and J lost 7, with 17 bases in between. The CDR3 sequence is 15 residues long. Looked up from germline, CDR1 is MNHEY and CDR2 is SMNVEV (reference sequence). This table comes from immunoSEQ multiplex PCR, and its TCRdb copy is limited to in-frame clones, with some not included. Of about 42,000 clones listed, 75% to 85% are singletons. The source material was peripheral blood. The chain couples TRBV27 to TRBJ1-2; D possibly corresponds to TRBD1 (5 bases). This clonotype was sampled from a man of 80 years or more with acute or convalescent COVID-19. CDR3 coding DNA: TGTGCCAGCAGTTTAGGGGCAGGGTCATTGGGTGGCTACACCTTC. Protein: CASSLGAGSLGGYTF.